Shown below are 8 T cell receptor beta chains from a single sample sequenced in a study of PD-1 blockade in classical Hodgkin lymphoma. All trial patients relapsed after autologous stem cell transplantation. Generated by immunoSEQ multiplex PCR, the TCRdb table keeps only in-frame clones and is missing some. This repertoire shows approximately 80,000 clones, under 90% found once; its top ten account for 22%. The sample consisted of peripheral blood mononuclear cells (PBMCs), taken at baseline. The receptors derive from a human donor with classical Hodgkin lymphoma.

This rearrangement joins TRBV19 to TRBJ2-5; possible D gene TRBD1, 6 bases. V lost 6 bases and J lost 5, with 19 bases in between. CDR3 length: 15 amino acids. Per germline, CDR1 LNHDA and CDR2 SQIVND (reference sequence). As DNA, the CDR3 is TGTGCCAGTAGGGGGGCGCTAGGGCTTCGGGAGACCCAGTACTTC. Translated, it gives CASRGALGLRETQYF.

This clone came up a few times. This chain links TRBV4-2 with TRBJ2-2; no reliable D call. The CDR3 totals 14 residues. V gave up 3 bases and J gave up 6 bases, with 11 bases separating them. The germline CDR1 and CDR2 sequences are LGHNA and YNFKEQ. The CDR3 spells CASSHASGPGELFF. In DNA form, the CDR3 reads TGTGCCAGCAGCCACGCATCCGGACCCGGGGAGCTGTTTTTT.

CDR3: CAGGQGGGTEAFF. CDR3 nucleotide sequence: TGTGCCGGAGGACAGGGGGGGGGAACTGAAGCTTTCTTT. The chain carries TRBV6-6 and TRBJ1-1, with TRBD1 matching 10 bases. The germline V gene has CDR1 MNHNY and CDR2 SVGAGI (reference sequence). The J segment lost 5 bases and the V segment lost 11 bases, leaving 8 bases of the junction unmatched. The CDR3 is 13 residues long.

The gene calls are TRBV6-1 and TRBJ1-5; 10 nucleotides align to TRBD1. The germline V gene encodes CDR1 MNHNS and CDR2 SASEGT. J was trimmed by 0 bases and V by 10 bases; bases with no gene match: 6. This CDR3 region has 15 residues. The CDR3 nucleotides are TGTGCCACCCGGACAGGGGGGAATAGCAATCAGCCCCAGCATTTT. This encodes CATRTGGNSNQPQHF.

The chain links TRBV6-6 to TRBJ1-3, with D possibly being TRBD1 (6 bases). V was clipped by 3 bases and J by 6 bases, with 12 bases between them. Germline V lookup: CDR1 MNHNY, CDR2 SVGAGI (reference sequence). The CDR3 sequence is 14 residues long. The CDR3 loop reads CASSYLGTSNTIYF. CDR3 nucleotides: TGTGCCAGCAGTTATCTCGGGACATCAAACACCATATATTTT.

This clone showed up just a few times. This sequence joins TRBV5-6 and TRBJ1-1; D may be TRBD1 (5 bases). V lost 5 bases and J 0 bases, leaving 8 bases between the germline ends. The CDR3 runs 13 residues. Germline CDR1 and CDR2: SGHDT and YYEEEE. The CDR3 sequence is CASSSTVNTEAFF. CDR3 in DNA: TGTGCCAGCAGTTCGACAGTGAACACTGAAGCTTTCTTT.

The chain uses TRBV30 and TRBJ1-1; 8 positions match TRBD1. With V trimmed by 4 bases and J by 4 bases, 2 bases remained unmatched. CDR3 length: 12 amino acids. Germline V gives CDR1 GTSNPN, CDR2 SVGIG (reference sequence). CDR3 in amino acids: CAWTGGVTEAFF. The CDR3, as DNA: TGTGCCTGGACAGGGGGCGTCACTGAAGCTTTCTTT.

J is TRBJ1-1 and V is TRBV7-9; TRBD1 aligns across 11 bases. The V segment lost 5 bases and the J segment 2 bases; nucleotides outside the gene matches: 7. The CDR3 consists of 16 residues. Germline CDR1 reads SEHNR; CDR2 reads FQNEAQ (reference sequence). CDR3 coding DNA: TGTGCCAGCAGCCCCGGGACAGGGGGGGTCAACACTGAAGCTTTCTTT. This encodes CASSPGTGGVNTEAFF.